One and the same sample provided the 10 T cell receptor beta chains below, sequenced in a study of human T cells and chemical hapten exposure. As to time point: pre-sensitization, week 0. Treatment given: therapeutic diphenylcyclopropenone sensitization with weekly scalp DPC. TCRdb redid the calling of the RACE reads with MiXCR, one entry per CDR3 protein. The repertoire holds a few hundred thousand distinct CDR3 sequences, approximately 8.6% seen once, with 2% to 2.5% in the top ten. Sequenced here: whole blood, sampled in connection with sensitization to the hapten diphenylcyclopropenone (DPC). These receptors were collected from a woman in her thirties or forties with alopecia areata. Some clones in this sample may be carry-over from other donors' samples.

This clonotype appeared a few times. The rearrangement links TRBV11-1 to TRBJ2-7; 8 bases line up with TRBD2. The junction had 5 bases not matched to a gene; V was cut back by 7 bases and J by 3 bases. The CDR3 length is 13 residues. From germline, CDR1 is SGHAT and CDR2 FQDESV (reference sequence). The CDR3 DNA reads as TGTGCCAGCACAGACGGGACTAGCTACGAGCAGTACTTC. Translation gives CASTDGTSYEQYF.

The DNA of the CDR3 is TGTGCCAGCAGACAGACAGGAGAAAATTCACCCCTCCACTTT. Translated, it gives CASRQTGENSPLHF. This sequence joins TRBV7-3 and TRBJ1-6, with D possibly matching TRBD1 (6 bases). This CDR3 is 14 amino acids long. Germline CDR1 is SGHTA and CDR2 is FQGTGA. Deletions cut 6 bases from V and 7 bases from J, with 13 bases between.

This clonotype was detected a few times. The CDR3 sequence: CASSRDSGYSNQPQHF. The CDR3 DNA is TGTGCCAGCAGTCGGGACAGTGGGTATAGCAATCAGCCCCAGCATTTT. The chain has TRBV28 and TRBJ1-5, with 7 bases aligning to TRBD1. The junction had 7 bases not matched to a gene; V was cut back by 5 bases and J by 0 bases. CDR3 length equals 16 residues. CDR1 MDHEN and CDR2 SYDVKM come from the germline V gene. The full variable domain, rest sourced from reference TRBV28 and TRBJ1-5, is DVKVTQSSRYLVKRTGEKVFLECVQDMDHENMFWYRQDPGLGLRLIYFSYDVKMKEKGDIPEGYSVSREKKERFSLILESASTNQTSMYLCASSRDSGYSNQPQHFGDGTRLSIL.

The CDR3 spells CASSLVGLAGGPPDTQYF. In nucleotides, the CDR3 is TGTGCCAGCAGCTTAGTTGGACTAGCGGGAGGGCCCCCAGATACGCAGTATTTT. This chain joins TRBV7-2 and TRBJ2-3; 15 bases are a match to TRBD2. V gave up 1 base and J gave up 4 bases; unmatched junction bases: 6. CDR1 and CDR2 (germline): SGHTA, FQGNSA. This CDR3 spans 18 amino acids.

This sequence joins TRBV29-1 and TRBJ2-6; maybe TRBD1 (5 bases). The CDR3 is made up of 13 amino acids. The germline gives CDR1 SQVTM, CDR2 ANQGSEA. V gave up 4 bases and J gave up 1 base, with 5 bases separating them. The CDR3 DNA sequence: TGCAGCGTTGCAGGGTCTGGGGCCAACGTCCTGACTTTC. Amino acid sequence: CSVAGSGANVLTF. The entire variable domain, with the rest obtained from reference TRBV29-1 and TRBJ2-6, is as follows: SAVISQKPSRDICQRGTSLTIQCQVDSQVTMMFWYRQQPGQSLTLIATANQGSEATYESGFVIDKFPISRPNLTFSTLTVSNMSPEDSSIYLCSVAGSGANVLTFGAGSRLTVL.

This rearrangement joins TRBV6-6 to TRBJ2-1; the D gene could be TRBD1 or TRBD2 (6 bases each). This CDR3 comprises 12 residues. Trimming removed 8 bases from V and 8 bases from J, with 13 bases in between. CDR1 MNHNY and CDR2 SVGAGI come from the germline V gene (reference sequence). The CDR3 DNA sequence: TGTGCCAGCTCCCAGAGGGGGGATGAGCAGTTCTTC. Residues: CASSQRGDEQFF.

This sequence joins TRBV2 and TRBJ2-2, with 7 bases matching TRBD1. CDR1 is SNHLY, CDR2 FYNNEI, per germline. This CDR3 comprises 14 residues. The V and J ends lost 6 bases and 4 bases, in that order; junction bases with no gene match: 5. CDR3 amino acids: CASSGNRGTGELFF. The DNA of the CDR3 is TGTGCCAGCAGCGGAAACAGGGGCACCGGGGAGCTGTTTTTT. Full variable domain (remainder filled in from reference TRBV2 and TRBJ2-2): EPEVTQTPSHQVTQMGQEVILRCVPISNHLYFYWYRQILGQKVEFLVSFYNNEISEKSEIFDDQFSVERPDGSNFTLKIRSTKLEDSAMYFCASSGNRGTGELFFGEGSRLTVL.

This clonotype appeared many times. The chain is built from TRBV18 and TRBJ2-7; D tentatively fits TRBD1 or TRBD2 (6 bases each). V lost 6 bases to trimming and J lost 4 bases, with 19 bases between them. The germline V gene encodes CDR1 KGHSH and CDR2 LQKENI. There are 15 residues in the CDR3. The CDR3 region is CASSEEGVLPYEQYF. DNA of the CDR3: TGTGCCAGCTCCGAGGAGGGGGTGCTGCCTTACGAGCAGTACTTC. Full variable domain (outside the CDR3, taken from reference TRBV18 and TRBJ2-7): NAGVMQNPRHLVRRRGQEARLRCSPMKGHSHVYWYRQLPEEGLKFMVYLQKENIIDESGMPKERFSAEFPKEGPSILRIQQVVRGDSAAYFCASSEEGVLPYEQYFGPGTRLTVT.

This clonotype turned up a few times. The rearrangement joins TRBV15 to TRBJ1-1, with D possibly matching TRBD1 (6 bases). V was cut by 3 bases and J by 0 bases, with 11 bases left in between. Per the germline V gene, CDR1 is LNHNV and CDR2 is YYDKDF (reference sequence). The CDR3 runs 15 residues. Written as DNA, the CDR3 is TGTGCCACCAGCAGCCTAGGGGGTATGAACACTGAAGCTTTCTTT. Its translation: CATSSLGGMNTEAFF.

This clonotype was seen a handful of times. The chain carries TRBV20-1 and TRBJ2-7; 8 nucleotides line up with TRBD2. Germline V gene lookup returns CDR1 DFQATT and CDR2 SNEGSKA (reference sequence). The V segment lost 4 bases and the J segment 2 bases; nucleotides outside the gene matches: 10. There are 15 residues in the CDR3. The CDR3 coding sequence is TGCAGTGCTACACCGGGACTAGTACAGACCTACGAGCAGTACTTC. Translation gives CSATPGLVQTYEQYF.